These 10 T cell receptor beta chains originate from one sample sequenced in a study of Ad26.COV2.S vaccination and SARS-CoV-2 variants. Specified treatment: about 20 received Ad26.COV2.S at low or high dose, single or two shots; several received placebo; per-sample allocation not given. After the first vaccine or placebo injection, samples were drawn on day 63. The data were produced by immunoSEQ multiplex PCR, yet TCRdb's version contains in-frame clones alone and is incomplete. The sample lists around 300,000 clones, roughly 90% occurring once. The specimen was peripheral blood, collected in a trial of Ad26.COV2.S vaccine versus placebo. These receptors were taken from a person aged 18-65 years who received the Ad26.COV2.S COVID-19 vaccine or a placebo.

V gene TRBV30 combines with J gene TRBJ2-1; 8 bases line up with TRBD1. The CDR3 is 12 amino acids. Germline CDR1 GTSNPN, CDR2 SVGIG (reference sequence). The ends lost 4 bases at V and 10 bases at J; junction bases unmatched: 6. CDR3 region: CAWNPGGSEQFF. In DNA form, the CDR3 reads TGTGCCTGGAACCCAGGGGGCAGCGAGCAGTTCTTC.

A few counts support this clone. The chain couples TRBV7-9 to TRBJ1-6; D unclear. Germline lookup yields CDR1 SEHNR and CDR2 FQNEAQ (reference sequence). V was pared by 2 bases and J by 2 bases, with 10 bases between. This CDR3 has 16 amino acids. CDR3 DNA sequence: TGTGCCAGCAGCTTAATCGTCGGAACCTATAATTCACCCCTCCACTTT. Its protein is CASSLIVGTYNSPLHF. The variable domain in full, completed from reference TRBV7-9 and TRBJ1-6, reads DTGVSQNPRHKITKRGQNVTFRCDPISEHNRLYWYRQTLGQGPEFLTYFQNEAQLEKSRLLSDRFSAERPKGSFSTLEIQRTEQGDSAMYLCASSLIVGTYNSPLHFGNGTRLTVT.

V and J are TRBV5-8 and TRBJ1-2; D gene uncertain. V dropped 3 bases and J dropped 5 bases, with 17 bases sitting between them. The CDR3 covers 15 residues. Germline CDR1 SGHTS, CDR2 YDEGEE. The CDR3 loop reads CASSYLSGMGYGYTF. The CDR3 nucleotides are TGTGCCAGCAGCTATCTATCGGGGATGGGGTATGGCTACACCTTC.

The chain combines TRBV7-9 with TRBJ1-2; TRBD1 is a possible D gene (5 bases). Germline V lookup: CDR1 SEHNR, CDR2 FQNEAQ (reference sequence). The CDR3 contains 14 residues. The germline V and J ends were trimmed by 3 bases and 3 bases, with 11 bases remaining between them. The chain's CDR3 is CASSFQGEDYGYTF. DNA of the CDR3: TGTGCCAGCAGCTTCCAGGGTGAGGACTATGGCTACACCTTC.

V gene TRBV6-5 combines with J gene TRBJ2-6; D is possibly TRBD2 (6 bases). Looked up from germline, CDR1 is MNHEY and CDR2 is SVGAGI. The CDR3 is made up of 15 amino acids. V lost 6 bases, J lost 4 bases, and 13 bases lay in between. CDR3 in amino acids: CASRVWGVGANVLTF. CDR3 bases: TGTGCCAGCAGAGTCTGGGGGGTAGGGGCCAACGTCCTGACTTTC.

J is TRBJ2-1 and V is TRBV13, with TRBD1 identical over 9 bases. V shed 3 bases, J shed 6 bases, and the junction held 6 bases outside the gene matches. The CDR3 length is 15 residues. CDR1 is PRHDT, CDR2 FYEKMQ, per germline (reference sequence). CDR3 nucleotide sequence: TGTGCCAGCAGCTTTTGGACAGGGGTGACCAATGAGCAGTTCTTC. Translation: CASSFWTGVTNEQFF.

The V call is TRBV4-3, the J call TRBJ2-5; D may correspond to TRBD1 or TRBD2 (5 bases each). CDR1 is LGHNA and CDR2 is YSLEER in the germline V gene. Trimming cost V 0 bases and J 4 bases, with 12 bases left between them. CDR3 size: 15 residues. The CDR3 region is CASSQDKGTRETQYF. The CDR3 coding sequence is TGCGCCAGCAGCCAAGATAAAGGGACGCGAGAGACCCAGTACTTC.

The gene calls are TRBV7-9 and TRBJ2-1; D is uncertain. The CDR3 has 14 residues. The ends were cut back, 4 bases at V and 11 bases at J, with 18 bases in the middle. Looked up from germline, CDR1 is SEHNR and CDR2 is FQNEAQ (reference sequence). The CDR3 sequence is CASSSTQLQEKQFF. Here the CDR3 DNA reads TGTGCCAGCAGCTCTACCCAACTACAAGAAAAGCAGTTCTTC.

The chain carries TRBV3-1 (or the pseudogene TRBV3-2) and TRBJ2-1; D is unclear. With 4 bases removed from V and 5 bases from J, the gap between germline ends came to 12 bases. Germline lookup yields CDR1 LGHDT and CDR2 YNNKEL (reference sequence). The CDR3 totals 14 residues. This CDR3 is CASSLVPRNNEQFF. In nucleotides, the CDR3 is TGTGCCAGCAGCCTAGTCCCCCGAAACAATGAGCAGTTCTTC.

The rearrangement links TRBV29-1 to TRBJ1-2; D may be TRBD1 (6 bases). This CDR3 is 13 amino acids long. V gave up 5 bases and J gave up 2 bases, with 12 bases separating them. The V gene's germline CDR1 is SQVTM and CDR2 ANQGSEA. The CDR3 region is CSVRGSGNYGYTF. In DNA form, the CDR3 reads TGCAGCGTTAGGGGGTCAGGGAACTATGGCTACACCTTC. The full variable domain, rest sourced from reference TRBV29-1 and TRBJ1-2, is SAVISQKPSRDICQRGTSLTIQCQVDSQVTMMFWYRQQPGQSLTLIATANQGSEATYESGFVIDKFPISRPNLTFSTLTVSNMSPEDSSIYLCSVRGSGNYGYTFGSGTRLTVV.